This T cell receptor (beta chain) comes out of a study of blood T cell repertoires in COVID-19. Across the whole study: Acute-phase and convalescent COVID-19 samples originated in the United States, Italy and Spain. The analysed material was cDNA or gDNA that came from T cells, B-cell-depleted T cells, or PBMCs.

From germline, CDR1 is SGHTA and CDR2 FQGTGA. V trimming: 1 base; J trimming: 0 bases; junction bases outside the gene matches: 10. The CDR3 covers 19 residues. Study processing details: Counts of nucleated cells, estimated from reference gene primer amplification, were obtained. TCRdb's table, derived via immunoSEQ multiplex PCR, lists solely in-frame clones and lacks some. The D gene and trimming were derived from the DNA, and the V and J assignments and clone size from that table. Of about 180,000 clones in the sample, roughly 77% were seen once. Specimen: peripheral blood. The receptor's source is a man aged 65-85 years with active or convalescent COVID-19. The rearrangement uses TRBV7-3 and TRBJ2-3; TRBD1 aligns across 10 bases. In DNA form, the CDR3 reads TGTGCCAGCAGCTTAAAGGCGGGACAGGGGCGCTCCAGCACAGATACGCAGTATTTT. Protein product: CASSLKAGQGRSSTDTQYF.